This T cell receptor beta chain was obtained from a study of CD8 T cells in Susac syndrome. The length of the CDR3 is 14 residues. Per the germline V gene, CDR1 is SQVTM and CDR2 is ANQGSEA. V gave up 6 bases and J gave up 1 base, with 13 bases separating them. cDNA came from roughly 0.53 to 1 ug RNA primed by random hexamers. The CDR3 of TCR beta was amplified by immunoSEQ multiplex PCR across 54 Vbeta and 13 Jbeta. TCRdb independently ran MiXCR on the immunoSEQ multiplex PCR reads; one entry per CDR3 protein. The repertoire holds about 120,000 distinct CDR3 sequences, roughly 95% seen once, with less than 0.15% in the top ten. Sequencing of TCR beta was performed on blood CD8+ and CD4+ T cells. As to this clonotype: The antigen is undetermined.

Study outcomes and limitations: In Susac syndrome, CD4+ T cell repertoires lacked any clonal expansion. The study acknowledged a relatively small number of individuals in its TCR sequencing and HLA analysis.

The sequenced sample was CD4+ T cells from PBMCs. The receptor's source is a human donor with Susac syndrome. The V and J genes are TRBV29-1 and TRBJ2-1, with D perhaps matching TRBD2 (6 bases). The CDR3 sequence is CSVQVGGSYNEQFF. CDR3 nucleotide sequence: TGCAGCGTCCAGGTGGGGGGATCCTACAATGAGCAGTTCTTC.